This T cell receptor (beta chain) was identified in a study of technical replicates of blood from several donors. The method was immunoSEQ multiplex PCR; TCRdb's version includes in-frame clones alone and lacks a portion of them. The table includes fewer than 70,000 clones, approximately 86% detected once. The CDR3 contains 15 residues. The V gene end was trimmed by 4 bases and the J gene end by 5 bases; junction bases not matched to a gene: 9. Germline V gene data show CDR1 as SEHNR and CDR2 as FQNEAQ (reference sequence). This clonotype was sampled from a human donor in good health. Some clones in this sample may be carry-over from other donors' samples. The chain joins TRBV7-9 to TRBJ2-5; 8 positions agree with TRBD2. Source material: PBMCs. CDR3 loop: CASSSAFGGEETQYF. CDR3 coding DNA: TGTGCCAGCAGCTCCGCGTTCGGGGGGGAGGAGACCCAGTACTTC.